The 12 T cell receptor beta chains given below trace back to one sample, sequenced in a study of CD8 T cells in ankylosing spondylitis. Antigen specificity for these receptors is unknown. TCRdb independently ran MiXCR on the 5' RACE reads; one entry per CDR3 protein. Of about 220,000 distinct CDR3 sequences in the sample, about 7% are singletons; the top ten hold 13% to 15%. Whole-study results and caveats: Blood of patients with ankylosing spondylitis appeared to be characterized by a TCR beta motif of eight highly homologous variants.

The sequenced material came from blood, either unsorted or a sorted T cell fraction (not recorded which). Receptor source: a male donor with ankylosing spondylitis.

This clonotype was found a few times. CDR3 residues: CATSSPTDNQPQHF. The DNA for the CDR3 is TGTGCCACCAGCAGCCCGACCGATAATCAGCCCCAGCATTTT. The chain uses TRBV15 and TRBJ1-5; D uncertain. V shed 3 bases and J shed 4 bases, with 10 bases lying between them. CDR1 is LNHNV, CDR2 YYDKDF, per germline (reference sequence). This CDR3 region has 14 residues.

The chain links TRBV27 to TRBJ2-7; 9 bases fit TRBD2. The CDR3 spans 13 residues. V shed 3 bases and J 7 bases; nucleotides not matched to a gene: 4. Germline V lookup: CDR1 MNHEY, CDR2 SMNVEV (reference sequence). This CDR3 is CASSLAGGPEQYF. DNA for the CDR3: TGTGCCAGCAGTTTGGCGGGAGGGCCGGAGCAGTACTTC.

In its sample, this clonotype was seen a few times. CDR3 region: CASSPLAPSYNEQFF. The DNA of the CDR3 is TGTGCCAGCAGTCCTCTAGCGCCTTCGTACAATGAGCAGTTCTTC. The chain recombines TRBV5-4 with TRBJ2-1; TRBD2 is a possible D gene (6 bases). V lost 5 bases, J lost 4 bases, and 16 bases lay in between. The CDR3 contains 15 residues. Germline CDR1 is SGHNT and CDR2 is YYREEE (reference sequence).

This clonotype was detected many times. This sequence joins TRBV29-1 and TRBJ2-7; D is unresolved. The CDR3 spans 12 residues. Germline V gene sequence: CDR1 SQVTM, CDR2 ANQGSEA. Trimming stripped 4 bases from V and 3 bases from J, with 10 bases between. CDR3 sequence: CSVGERNYEQYF. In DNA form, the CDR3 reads TGCAGCGTTGGGGAACGTAACTACGAGCAGTACTTC.

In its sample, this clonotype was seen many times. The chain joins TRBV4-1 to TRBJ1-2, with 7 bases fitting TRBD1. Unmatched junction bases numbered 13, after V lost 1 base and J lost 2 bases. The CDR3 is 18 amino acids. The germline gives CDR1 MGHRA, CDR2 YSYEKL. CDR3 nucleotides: TGCGCCAGCAGCCAAGGGGTGGGACAGACTATCACCAACTATGGCTACACCTTC. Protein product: CASSQGVGQTITNYGYTF.

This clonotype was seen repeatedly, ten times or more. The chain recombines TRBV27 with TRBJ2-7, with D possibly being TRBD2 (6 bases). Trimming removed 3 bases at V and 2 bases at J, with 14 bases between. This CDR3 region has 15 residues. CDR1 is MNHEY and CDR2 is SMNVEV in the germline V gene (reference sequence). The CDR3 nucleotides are TGTGCCAGCAGTTTCGGCCGGGGGACGACCTACGAGCAGTACTTC. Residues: CASSFGRGTTYEQYF.

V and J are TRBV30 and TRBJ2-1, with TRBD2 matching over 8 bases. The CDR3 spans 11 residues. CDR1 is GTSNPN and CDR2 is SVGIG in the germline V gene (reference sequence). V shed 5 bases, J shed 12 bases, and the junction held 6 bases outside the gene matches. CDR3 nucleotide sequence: TGTGCCTGGGCCGGGACTAGGAGGCAGTTCTTC. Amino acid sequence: CAWAGTRRQFF. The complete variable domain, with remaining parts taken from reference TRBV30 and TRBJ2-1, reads SQTIHQWPATLVQPVGSPLSLECTVEGTSNPNLYWYRQAAGRGLQLLFYSVGIGQISSEVPQNLSASRPQDRQFILSSKKLLLSDSGFYLCAWAGTRRQFFGPGTRLTVL.

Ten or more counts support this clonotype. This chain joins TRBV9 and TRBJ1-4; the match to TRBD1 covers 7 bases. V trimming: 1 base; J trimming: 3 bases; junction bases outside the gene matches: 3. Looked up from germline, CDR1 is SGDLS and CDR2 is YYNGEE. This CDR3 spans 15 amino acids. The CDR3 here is CASSVKDRANEKLFF. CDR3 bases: TGTGCCAGCAGCGTAAAAGACAGGGCTAATGAAAAACTGTTTTTT.

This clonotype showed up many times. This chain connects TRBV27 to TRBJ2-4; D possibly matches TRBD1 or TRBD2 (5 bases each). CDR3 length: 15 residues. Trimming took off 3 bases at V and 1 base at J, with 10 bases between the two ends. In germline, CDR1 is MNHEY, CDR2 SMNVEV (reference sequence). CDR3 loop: CASSFDGAAKNIQYF. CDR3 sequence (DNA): TGTGCCAGCAGTTTTGACGGGGCCGCCAAAAACATTCAGTACTTC.

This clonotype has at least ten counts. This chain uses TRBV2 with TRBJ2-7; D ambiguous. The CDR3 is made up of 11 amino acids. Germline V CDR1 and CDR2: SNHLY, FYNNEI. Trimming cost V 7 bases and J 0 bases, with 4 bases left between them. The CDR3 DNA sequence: TGTGCCAGCATGGGCTCCTACGAGCAGTACTTC. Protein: CASMGSYEQYF.

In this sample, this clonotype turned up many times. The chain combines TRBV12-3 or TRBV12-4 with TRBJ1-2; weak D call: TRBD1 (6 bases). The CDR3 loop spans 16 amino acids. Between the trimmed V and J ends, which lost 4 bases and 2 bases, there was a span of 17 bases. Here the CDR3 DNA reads TGTGCCAGCAGTTCGGGGGCCGAGACAGTGAACTATGGCTACACCTTC. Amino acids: CASSSGAETVNYGYTF.

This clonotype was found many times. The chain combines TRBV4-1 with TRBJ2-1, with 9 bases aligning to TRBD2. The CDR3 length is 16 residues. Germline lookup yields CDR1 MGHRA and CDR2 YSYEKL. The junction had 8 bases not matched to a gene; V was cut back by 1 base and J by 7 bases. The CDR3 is CASSQVRLAGRNEQFF. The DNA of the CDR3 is TGCGCCAGCAGCCAAGTGCGGCTAGCGGGAAGGAATGAGCAGTTCTTC.